The clone carrying this T cell receptor beta chain was observed many times. These data originate in a study of T-cell reconstitution after alpha-beta-depleted transplantation in children. The CDR3 is 15 residues long. Germline trimming cut 5 bases from V and 5 bases from J; bases unmatched to any gene: 9. Germline CDR1 is SGHTA and CDR2 is FQGTGA. A TCRbeta library incorporating unique molecular identifiers was prepared. TCRdb passed the PCR reads through MiXCR, listing each CDR3 protein once. The data contain about 480,000 distinct CDR3 sequences, around an eighth of them singletons. The TCR originated in a human donor who donated a stem cell graft to a child with combined immunodeficiency. Sequenced material: PBMCs from the stem cell graft donor, taken from the stem cell graft. The rearrangement joins TRBV7-3 to TRBJ2-5, with 9 nucleotides matching TRBD1. The CDR3 loop reads CASSTSRTGEETQYF. CDR3 bases: TGTGCCAGCAGCACAAGCCGGACAGGGGAGGAGACCCAGTACTTC.